The 28 T cell receptor beta chains below come from one sample, sequenced in a study of T cell responses to AZD1222 COVID-19 vaccine. Assay: immunoSEQ multiplex PCR; the TCRdb copy retains only in-frame clones and omits some. The table lists over 130,000 clones, around 90% of them singletons, with approximately 3.7% in the top ten. The sample here was peripheral blood, taken on day 0 of AZD1222 vaccination. Receptors originate from an adult in good health.

The CDR3 DNA reads as TGCGCCAGCAGAGGTCAGCACAACGTCCCCACTGAAGCTTTCTTT. Its protein product is CASRGQHNVPTEAFF. The rearrangement links TRBV5-1 to TRBJ1-1; D call uncertain. Trimming took off 5 bases at V and 4 bases at J, with 18 bases between the two ends. This CDR3 comprises 15 residues. Germline V gives CDR1 SGHRS, CDR2 YFSETQ.

This sequence joins TRBV7-6 and TRBJ1-5; D is unresolved. Looked up from germline, CDR1 is SGHVS and CDR2 is FNYEAQ. The CDR3 runs 16 residues. The V end lost 0 bases, the J end lost 5 bases, and 14 bases lay between the germline ends. The CDR3 DNA reads TGTGCCAGCAGCTTAGCGTCCGGGAGTTATCATCAGCCCCAGCATTTT. Protein: CASSLASGSYHQPQHF.

The V and J genes are TRBV20-1 and TRBJ1-5; the D is unclear. CDR3 length: 12 amino acids. The V and J ends lost 3 bases and 7 bases respectively, with 10 bases between them. In germline, CDR1 is DFQATT, CDR2 SNEGSKA (reference sequence). The CDR3 sequence is CSASKGGQPQHF. The DNA for the CDR3 is TGCAGTGCTAGTAAGGGTGGGCAGCCCCAGCATTTT.

The rearrangement uses TRBV6-5 and TRBJ1-2, with D unresolved. Germline V gene lookup returns CDR1 MNHEY and CDR2 SVGAGI. The CDR3 contains 14 residues. V dropped 0 bases and J dropped 5 bases, with 10 bases sitting between them. For the CDR3, the DNA is TGTGCCAGCAGTTACTCAGGTCACCATTATGGCTACACCTTC. Amino acid sequence: CASSYSGHHYGYTF.

The V gene is TRBV9, the J gene TRBJ1-1; the match to TRBD1 covers 7 bases. The CDR3 is made up of 15 amino acids. The germline CDR1 and CDR2 sequences are SGDLS and YYNGEE. Trimming took 2 bases from V and 1 from J; bases not matched to a gene: 5. The CDR3 nucleotides are TGTGCCAGCAGCGTGGGGGACAGAACGAACACTGAAGCTTTCTTT. Translation: CASSVGDRTNTEAFF.

CDR3 nucleotide sequence: TGTGCCAGCAGCCCTTGGACTAGCGGGAGTGGCAATGAGCAGTTCTTC. Residues: CASSPWTSGSGNEQFF. The chain joins TRBV9 to TRBJ2-1; 13 bases agree with TRBD2. This CDR3 comprises 16 residues. V lost 4 bases and J lost 6; bases outside the gene matches: 7. Germline values: CDR1 SGDLS, CDR2 YYNGEE.

A single count supports this clone. The chain joins TRBV4-1 to TRBJ2-7; TRBD1 is a possible D gene (6 bases). CDR3 length equals 12 residues. Germline CDR1 reads MGHRA; CDR2 reads YSYEKL. The ends were cut back, 5 bases at V and 3 bases at J, with 8 bases in the middle. As DNA, the CDR3 is TGCGCCAGCAGCTCGACAGGCTACGAGCAGTACTTC. It specifies CASSSTGYEQYF.

CDR3 nucleotides: TGCGCCAGCAGCTTGTTTACAGGGACTGGGGCCAACGTCCTGACTTTC. Protein sequence: CASSLFTGTGANVLTF. V and J are TRBV5-1 and TRBJ2-6, with D possibly being TRBD1 (6 bases). This CDR3 is 16 amino acids long. Trimming left V 1 base short and J 2 bases short, with 10 bases between. Germline V CDR1 and CDR2: SGHRS, YFSETQ.

Only one count was recorded for this clone. The chain couples TRBV7-2 to TRBJ2-7; possible D gene TRBD2, 6 bases. From germline, CDR1 is SGHTA and CDR2 FQGNSA. The ends were cut back, 5 bases at V and 4 bases at J, with 15 bases in the middle. The CDR3 runs 14 residues. DNA of the CDR3: TGTGCCAGCAGCACTGGACTAACGGGGTACGAGCAGTACTTC. Translating it yields CASSTGLTGYEQYF.

The chain recombines TRBV29-1 with TRBJ1-5; the D gene is possibly TRBD1 (5 bases). This CDR3 contains 16 residues. Germline values: CDR1 SQVTM, CDR2 ANQGSEA. V was cut by 7 bases and J by 4 bases, with 23 bases left in between. In DNA, the CDR3 is TGCAGCGCCCAGGTGGGGGGATCCATGGCTAATCAGCCCCAGCATTTT. This sequence encodes CSAQVGGSMANQPQHF.

This clone was found once. This chain uses TRBV5-4 with TRBJ2-2; D call uncertain. The germline CDR1 and CDR2 sequences are SGHNT and YYREEE (reference sequence). V was pared by 5 bases and J by 3 bases, with 2 bases between. The CDR3 runs 11 residues. This chain's CDR3 is CASSYTGELFF. The CDR3 DNA reads TGTGCCAGCAGTTACACCGGGGAGCTGTTTTTT.

Note on this clone: The sample carries other DNA sequences with the same CDR3. The chain joins TRBV14 to TRBJ1-1; the D gene is possibly TRBD1 (6 bases). Germline V CDR1 and CDR2: SGHDN, FVKESK. Trimming shortened V by 2 bases and J by 5 bases, and 9 bases separated the two germline ends. The CDR3 covers 13 residues. The CDR3 reads CASSQLQGTEAFF. The CDR3 DNA reads as TGTGCCAGCAGCCAACTACAGGGAACTGAAGCTTTCTTT.

The gene calls are TRBV20-1 and TRBJ2-7, with 7 nucleotides matching TRBD2. CDR1 is DFQATT and CDR2 is SNEGSKA in the germline V gene (reference sequence). The CDR3 is made up of 14 amino acids. Trimming took 3 bases from V and 2 from J; bases not matched to a gene: 7. The CDR3 DNA sequence: TGCAGTGCTAGTTTGCGGGAGTACCCCTACGAGCAGTACTTC. It is translated as CSASLREYPYEQYF.

This chain joins TRBV24-1 and TRBJ1-5; D unresolved. The germline V gene has CDR1 KGHDR and CDR2 SFDVKD. The CDR3 sequence is 14 residues long. Trimming shortened V by 5 bases and J by 8 bases, and 15 bases separated the two germline ends. The CDR3 bases are TGTGCCACCAGTGTGAATCAGGTTGATGAGCCCCAGCATTTT. This translates into CATSVNQVDEPQHF.

This clone occurred once. This chain joins TRBV19 and TRBJ1-4; D uncertain. The CDR3 has 13 residues. CDR1 and CDR2 (germline): LNHDA, SQIVND (reference sequence). V lost 5 bases and J lost 8, with 12 bases in between. The CDR3 sequence: CASSYNLGEKLFF. CDR3 nucleotide sequence: TGTGCCAGTAGTTACAATCTGGGGGAAAAACTGTTTTTT.

The rearrangement joins TRBV28 to TRBJ1-1, with TRBD1 identical over 9 bases. The germline CDR1 and CDR2 sequences are MDHEN and SYDVKM. This CDR3 has 14 amino acids. The J segment lost 5 bases and the V segment lost 6 bases, leaving 7 bases of the junction unmatched. The CDR3 sequence is CASSPGQGPTEAFF. The CDR3 region has the DNA TGTGCCAGCAGCCCCGGACAGGGGCCAACTGAAGCTTTCTTT.

The rearrangement joins TRBV7-2 to TRBJ2-7; the D is unclear. V was pared by 5 bases and J by 3 bases, with 11 bases between. Germline V CDR1 and CDR2: SGHTA, FQGNSA. This CDR3 comprises 13 residues. Here the CDR3 DNA reads TGTGCCAGCAGCCCGACACCAAACTACGAGCAGTACTTC. Its translation is CASSPTPNYEQYF.

The V call is TRBV4-2, the J call TRBJ1-5; no clear D. Germline V gene lookup returns CDR1 LGHNA and CDR2 YNFKEQ. Trimming stripped 1 base from V and 3 bases from J, with 10 bases between. This CDR3 is 15 amino acids long. The CDR3 sequence is CASSQASRNNQPQHF. DNA for the CDR3: TGTGCCAGCAGCCAAGCCTCCAGGAACAATCAGCCCCAGCATTTT.

J is TRBJ2-7 and V is TRBV6-2 or TRBV6-3; D unclear. The CDR3 loop spans 14 amino acids. V was cut by 0 bases and J by 5 bases, with 11 bases left in between. Germline V gene lookup returns CDR1 MNHEY and CDR2 SVGEGT. For the CDR3, the DNA is TGTGCCAGCAGTTACTCGAAAGTCGGGCACGAGCAGTACTTC. Translation: CASSYSKVGHEQYF.

This chain connects TRBV19 to TRBJ2-1; the D gene is possibly TRBD2 (6 bases). Trimming cost V 5 bases and J 6 bases, with 20 bases left between them. The CDR3 contains 16 residues. CDR1 is LNHDA and CDR2 is SQIVND in the germline V gene (reference sequence). CDR3 sequence (DNA): TGTGCCAGTAGTTCACGGGGAGGACTTGGATTCAATGAGCAGTTCTTC. Amino acid sequence: CASSSRGGLGFNEQFF.

This clone was recorded a few times. The chain combines TRBV7-9 with TRBJ2-7; D is perhaps TRBD1 (6 bases). The V and J ends lost 4 bases and 5 bases respectively, with 18 bases between them. The CDR3 totals 15 residues. Germline lookup yields CDR1 SEHNR and CDR2 FQNEAQ (reference sequence). CDR3 sequence reads: CASSSSGTRRDEQYF. For the CDR3, the DNA is TGTGCCAGCAGCTCGTCCGGGACACGGCGGGACGAGCAGTACTTC.

This clone was found a few times. V is TRBV25-1 and J is TRBJ1-3; D unclear. This CDR3 is built from 14 residues. The V gene lost 3 bases and the J gene lost 3 bases, with 9 bases spanning the gap. Germline-derived CDR1 and CDR2 are MGHDK and SYGVNS. CDR3 bases: TGTGCCAGCAGTGATTGGGGAAATGGAAACACCATATATTTT. It codes for CASSDWGNGNTIYF.

The chain carries TRBV28 and TRBJ1-2, with a possible D match to TRBD1 (6 bases). CDR1 is MDHEN, CDR2 SYDVKM, per germline. This CDR3 comprises 15 residues. V was trimmed by 5 bases and J by 6 bases, leaving 19 bases between them. In DNA form, the CDR3 reads TGTGCCAGCAGTATAGCGACAGGAGGCTTTCATGGCTACACCTTC. Its translation: CASSIATGGFHGYTF.

This chain connects TRBV5-8 to TRBJ1-5; D perhaps matches TRBD1 (6 bases). The V and J ends lost 1 base and 1 base respectively, with 9 bases between them. There are 15 residues in the CDR3. Germline V gene lookup returns CDR1 SGHTS and CDR2 YDEGEE. The CDR3 protein is CASSLTGKSNQPQHF. DNA of the CDR3: TGTGCCAGCAGCTTGACAGGGAAGAGCAATCAGCCCCAGCATTTT.

This clone appeared once. The chain couples TRBV18 to TRBJ1-5; 8 nucleotides align to TRBD1. V shed 2 bases and J 5 bases; nucleotides not matched to a gene: 5. Germline V gene data show CDR1 as KGHSH and CDR2 as LQKENI. CDR3 length equals 15 residues. This CDR3 is CASSPGQGFYQPQHF. CDR3 nucleotide sequence: TGTGCCAGCTCACCAGGACAGGGCTTTTATCAGCCCCAGCATTTT.

V and J are TRBV19 and TRBJ1-1; 8 bases match TRBD1. Germline values: CDR1 LNHDA, CDR2 SQIVND (reference sequence). The V and J ends lost 2 bases and 9 bases, in that order; junction bases with no gene match: 5. The CDR3 totals 13 residues. DNA of the CDR3: TGTGCCAGTAGTATACTGACAGGGGACCAAGCTTTCTTT. Its translation is CASSILTGDQAFF.

The rearrangement joins TRBV7-2 to TRBJ2-7; no definite D call. The CDR3 contains 15 residues. Germline V gives CDR1 SGHTA, CDR2 FQGNSA. Between the trimmed V and J ends, which lost 1 base and 0 bases, there was a span of 10 bases. The CDR3 reads CASSLEGSNSYEQYF. The CDR3 DNA sequence: TGTGCCAGCAGCTTAGAGGGTAGCAACTCCTACGAGCAGTACTTC. Full variable domain (outside the CDR3, taken from reference TRBV7-2 and TRBJ2-7): GAGVSQSPSNKVTEKGKDVELRCDPISGHTALYWYRQSLGQGLEFLIYFQGNSAPDKSGLPSDRFSAERTGGSVSTLTIQRTQQEDSAVYLCASSLEGSNSYEQYFGPGTRLTVT.

The chain employs TRBV28 and TRBJ1-6, with D uncertain. This CDR3 is 12 amino acids long. Trimming took off 7 bases at V and 5 bases at J, with 6 bases between the two ends. Germline V lookup: CDR1 MDHEN, CDR2 SYDVKM. The CDR3: CASTINNSPLHF. CDR3 in DNA: TGTGCCAGCACAATAAATAATTCACCCCTCCACTTT.